These T cell receptor beta chains were read from a single sample in a study of blood T cell repertoires in COVID-19. Measured with immunoSEQ multiplex PCR; TCRdb has only the in-frame clones, and not every one. The sample records approximately 250,000 clones, roughly 87% being singletons. The sample taken for sequencing was PBMCs or T cells enriched from blood (not recorded which). These receptors all stem from a woman aged 25 to 39 who had recovered from COVID-19. Each CDR3 is given with its conserved first and last residue.

>TRBJ1-2|TRBV2
CASSELTWAGGAGGYTF
>TRBJ1-1|TRBV5-1
CASSSLDRLEAFF
>TRBJ1-6|TRBV7-2
CASSLVIRGSPLHF
>TRBJ1-1|TRBV19
CASSIRDRNTEAFF
>TRBJ2-7|TRBV4-1
CASSQAGYEQYF
>TRBJ1-1|TRBV9
CASSVDVVSEAFF
>TRBJ2-7|TRBV9
CASSPGMGYEQYF
>TRBJ2-7|TRBV28
CASAVGGWEQYF
>TRBJ1-2|TRBV7-2
CASSFSRDSLYGYTF
>TRBJ1-6|TRBV27
CASSARARQGELPLHF
>TRBJ1-4|TRBV2
CASRLQGAGEKLFF
>TRBJ1-2|TRBV9
CASSVGSAGTGIRGYTF
>TRBJ2-1|TRBV5-4
CASSFRGKPNEQFF
>TRBJ2-7|TRBV7-2
CASSSEGYRVDEQYF
>TRBJ1-3|TRBV19
CASSKTGVKSSSGNTIYF
>TRBJ2-7|TRBV5-1
CASSLNVPGQGNEQYF
>TRBJ1-2|TRBV5-3
CARSSATPFNYGYTF
>TRBJ2-7|TRBV12-3/TRBV12-4
CASMYNYEQYF
>TRBJ2-7|TRBV3-1/TRBV3-2
CASSQPAGDLYYEQYF
>TRBJ2-7|TRBV13
CASSLSYEQYF
>TRBJ1-6|TRBV7-9
CASSSQGGVGSPLHF
>TRBJ2-5|TRBV7-2
CASSPGLAIETQYF
>TRBJ1-2|TRBV19
CASSRGQRDYGYTF
>TRBJ1-1|TRBV6-4
CASSPRQNPEAFF
>TRBJ2-5|TRBV5-5
CASSPVTGGAETQYF
>TRBJ1-4|TRBV30
CAWSVAQARGNLFF
>TRBJ1-6|TRBV6-2/TRBV6-3
CASSYSRLPPGNSPLHF
>TRBJ2-5|TRBV7-9
CASSLGVRGKETQYF
>TRBJ2-7|TRBV10-3
CAISGADRGGEQYF
>TRBJ2-2|TRBV7-8
CASSSLLSGNTGELFF
>TRBJ1-6|TRBV4-1
CASSQDGAGRAPLHF
>TRBJ2-2|TRBV18
CASSRIGLAGVNTGELFF
>TRBJ2-1|TRBV7-9
CASSPSGSSNNEQFF
>TRBJ1-1|TRBV28
CASSTHRGLGTEAFF
>TRBJ1-1|TRBV18
CASSMSRTGGYTEAFF
>TRBJ2-7|TRBV27
CASSPGTGKSSYEQYF
>TRBJ2-1|TRBV19
CASSIVVAANNEQFF
>TRBJ2-5|TRBV6-2/TRBV6-3
CASSYSTGEETQYF
>TRBJ1-4|TRBV28
CASSLSGGVEKLFF
>TRBJ2-1|TRBV19
CASSIGQNEQFF
>TRBJ2-7|TRBV18
CASSPLSRPAELDEQYF
>TRBJ2-3|TRBV4-3
CASSRLYFTGTDTQYF
>TRBJ2-2|TRBV6-7
CASSNTSGNTGELFF
>TRBJ1-5|TRBV18
CASSPTGIPNQPQHF
>TRBJ2-3|TRBV2
CASTGQGAWTDTQYF
>TRBJ1-1|TRBV7-6
CASSPLPEIGITEAFF
>TRBJ1-2|TRBV7-2
CASSLTPGQHYGYTF
>TRBJ1-5|TRBV30
CAWSVGTPNSNQPQHF
>TRBJ1-4|TRBV29-1
CSVRYRVATNEKLFF
>TRBJ2-1|TRBV24-1
CATSDTGFKQFF
>TRBJ1-1|TRBV30
CAWTPGGPVTFF
>TRBJ2-5|TRBV7-7
CASSLGGTRAETQYF
>TRBJ1-2|TRBV19
CASSVEEGYTF